This T cell receptor beta chain originates from a study of blood T cell repertoires in COVID-19 (dated by TCRdb to 2018 to 2021). About the full investigation: Collaborator samples came from the United States, Italy and Spain and covered acute and convalescent phases of COVID-19. The repertoires were released in a freely available public database intended as a resource for research on the immune response to SARS-CoV-2. The samples were drawn from two sources: the first 160 participants of the ongoing ImmuneRACE study, and fewer than 1,500 subjects contributed by 6 global collaborators. The dataset comprised deeply sampled blood TCRbeta repertoires from subjects exposed to, actively infected with, or recovered from COVID-19. A de-identified subject ID, COVID-19 status, age in years and sex were almost always included in the sample metadata. The prospective study material was composed of cDNA or gDNA derived from T cells, B-cell-depleted T cells, or PBMCs. Where available, HLA class I and class II types were obtained from metadata supplied by the sample provider rather than from assay-based typing.

Collaborating institutions collected whole blood in K2EDTA tubes following their own protocols. For TCRbeta analysis, collaborators shipped samples in one of three forms: frozen whole blood, isolated PBMCs, or DNA extracted from either of those sample types. TCRbeta CDR3 regions were amplified from genomic DNA by means of the immunoSEQ Assay, a bias-controlled multiplex PCR. On the study's bioinformatics: The number of nucleated cells in each sample was estimated from the amplification of reference gene primers within the assay. To quantify the absolute abundance of each unique TCRbeta CDR3 rearrangement, sequence reads were collapsed and filtered. For each sample, productive Simpson clonality was calculated as the square root of Simpson's diversity index across productive rearrangements. The table was pulled from immuneACCESS by TCRdb, which kept in-frame rearrangements only. Such tables lose some clones; where checked, under half of the loss comes from unresolved V genes, and the rest has no known cause. For V, J and clone size, that table is used; D and trimming come from the DNA. Within this sample are about 320,000 clones, with almost 85% of them counted one time only. The ten largest make up 7.2% of the sample.

Broader findings and caveats from the paper: The amount of clinical and demographic metadata varied by source and participant and was provided uncurated.

Cut back by 3 bases and 1 base, the V and J ends lie 16 bases apart. For CDR1 and CDR2, the germline V gene lists SGDLS and YYNGEE. The CDR3 covers 16 residues, taking in both the cysteine and the phenylalanine. The read is trimmed to its CDR3 DNA, 48 bases read in frame from base 1. As to this clone: The antigen it recognizes is unknown. There are no base qualities to consult, and no much larger clone falls within one base.

The TCR comes from a human donor in a cohort sampled during active COVID-19. Specimen: peripheral blood. The rearrangement combines TRBV9 with TRBJ1-2, and perhaps TRBD1 as D gene, on 5 matching bases. The CDR3 reads as follows: CASSGEIRARNYGYTF. Read as DNA, the sequence is TGTGCCAGCAGCGGAGAGATCAGGGCTCGTAACTATGGCTACACCTTC.